This TCR beta chain was observed in a study of blood T cell repertoires in COVID-19 (dated by TCRdb to 2019 to 2021). General notes on the study: Collaborator samples came from the United States, Italy and Spain and covered acute and convalescent phases of COVID-19. A freely available public database, intended as a resource for researchers studying the immune response to SARS-CoV-2, is where the repertoires were released. The samples were drawn from the first 160 participants of the ongoing ImmuneRACE study and from more than 1,000 subjects provided by 6 global collaborators. Sample metadata almost always included a de-identified subject ID, COVID-19 status, age in years and sex. Where HLA class I and class II types were available, the types were taken from metadata supplied by the sample provider, not from assay-based typing. The prospective study material was composed of cDNA or gDNA derived from T cells, B-cell-depleted T cells, or PBMCs. Subjects who had been exposed to COVID-19, were actively infected with it, or had recovered from it provided the deeply sampled blood TCRbeta repertoires that made up the dataset.

The collaborating institutions used their own protocols to collect whole blood in K2EDTA tubes. For TCRbeta analysis, collaborators shipped samples in one of three forms: frozen whole blood, isolated PBMCs, or DNA extracted from either of those sample types. The immunoSEQ Assay, a bias-controlled multiplex PCR, was used to amplify TCRbeta CDR3 regions from genomic DNA. The original pipeline was this. Within the assay, amplification of reference gene primers was used to estimate how many nucleated cells each sample contained. Sequence reads were collapsed and filtered to measure the absolute abundance of every unique TCRbeta CDR3 rearrangement. For each sample, productive Simpson clonality was calculated as the square root of Simpson's diversity index over productive rearrangements. Here the immuneACCESS table is served through TCRdb, limited to in-frame sequences with V and J called. Missing clones are a known gap in these copies; in checked studies unresolved V genes cover under half, and the rest lacks a known reason. Clonal size and the V and J genes are those of that table, whereas D and trimming came from the DNA. This sample lists around 110,000 clones; approximately 90% were detected once. More than 4% of the sample goes to the ten largest clones.

About this clone itself: Its antigen remains undetermined. It has no much larger one-base neighbor in the sample; base qualities were not kept.

CDR1 and CDR2 (LGHDT, YNNKEL) derive from the germline V gene (reference sequence). From V the trimming removes 5 bases and from J it removes 2 bases, while the gene matches leave 7 bases of the junction unaccounted for. The CDR3 spans 15 residues, from the cysteine through the phenylalanine. The retained sequence is limited to the CDR3, 45 bases, with the frame set at the first base. General conclusions and limits of the study: How much clinical and demographic metadata was included differed by source and by participant, and the metadata was provided uncurated.

The chain was built from TRBV3-1 (or the pseudogene TRBV3-2) and TRBJ2-3; the central 7 bases match TRBD2. The sample was peripheral blood. This TCR came from a man aged 35 to 55 with acute or convalescent COVID-19. The CDR3 region: CASSKSSGPTDTQYF. The sequence in DNA is TGTGCCAGCAGCAAATCTAGCGGACCCACAGATACGCAGTATTTT.